The sequence of this TCR beta chain was determined in a study of CD8+ T cells in alopecia areata. CD4+ and CD8+ T cells were sorted from PBMCs. Study findings and constraints: Alopecia totalis/universalis scalp especially showed more expanded CD8+ clones than normal scalp. Sharing of TCR sequences between patients (possibly for HLA-related reasons) was less clear than in mice.

Germline values: CDR1 SQVTM, CDR2 ANQGSEA. V shed 6 bases and J 0 bases; nucleotides not matched to a gene: 8. CDR3 length: 15 residues. Investigators isolated RNA and reverse transcribed it into cDNA to act as the sequencing template. Repertoires were generated with immunoSEQ multiplex PCR, while TCRdb's copy carries only in-frame clones and drops some. The data contain 100,000 to 150,000 clones, about 46% of them singletons. A remark on this clone: Its antigen is unknown.

This material consisted of CD8+ T cells sorted from blood, taken at week 0. This TCR was sampled from a human donor with alopecia areata. The chain joins TRBV29-1 to TRBJ2-1, with 7 bases matching TRBD1. DNA of the CDR3: TGCAGCGTGACAGGGTTTCAAAGCTCCTACAATGAGCAGTTCTTC. Its translation is CSVTGFQSSYNEQFF.